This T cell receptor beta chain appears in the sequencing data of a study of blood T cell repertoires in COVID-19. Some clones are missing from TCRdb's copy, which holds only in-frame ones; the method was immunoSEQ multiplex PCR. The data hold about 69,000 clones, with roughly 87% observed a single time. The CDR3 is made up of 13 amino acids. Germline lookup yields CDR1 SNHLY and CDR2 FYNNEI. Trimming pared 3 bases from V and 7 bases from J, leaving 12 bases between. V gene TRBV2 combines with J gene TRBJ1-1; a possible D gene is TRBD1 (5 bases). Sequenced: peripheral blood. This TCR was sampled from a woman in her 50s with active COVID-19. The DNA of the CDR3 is TGTGCCAGCAGTGAGGAGGCGGGGGGTGAAGCTTTCTTT. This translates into CASSEEAGGEAFF.